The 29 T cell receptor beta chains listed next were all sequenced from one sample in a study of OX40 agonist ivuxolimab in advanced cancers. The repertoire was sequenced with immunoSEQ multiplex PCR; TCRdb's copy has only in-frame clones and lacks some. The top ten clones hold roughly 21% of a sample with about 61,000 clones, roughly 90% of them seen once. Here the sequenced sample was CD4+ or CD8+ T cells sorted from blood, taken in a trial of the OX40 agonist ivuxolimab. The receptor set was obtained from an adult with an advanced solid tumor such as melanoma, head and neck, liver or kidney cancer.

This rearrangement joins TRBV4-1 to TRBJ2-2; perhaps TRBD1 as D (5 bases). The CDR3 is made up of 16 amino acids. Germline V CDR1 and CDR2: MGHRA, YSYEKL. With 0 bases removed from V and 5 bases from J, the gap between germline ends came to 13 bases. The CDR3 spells CASSQDASGLTGELFF. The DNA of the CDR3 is TGCGCCAGCAGCCAAGATGCTTCAGGGCTGACCGGGGAGCTGTTTTTT.

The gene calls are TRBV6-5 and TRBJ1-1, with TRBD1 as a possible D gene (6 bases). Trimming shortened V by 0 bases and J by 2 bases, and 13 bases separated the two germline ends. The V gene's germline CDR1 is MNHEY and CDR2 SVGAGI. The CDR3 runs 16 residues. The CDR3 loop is CASSYSREGGNTEAFF. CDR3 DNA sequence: TGTGCCAGCAGTTACTCGAGGGAGGGGGGAAACACTGAAGCTTTCTTT.

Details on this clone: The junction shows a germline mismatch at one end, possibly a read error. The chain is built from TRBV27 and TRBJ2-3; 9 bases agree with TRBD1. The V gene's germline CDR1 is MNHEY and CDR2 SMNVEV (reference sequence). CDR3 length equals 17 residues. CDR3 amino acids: CASSLLTGTGTTNTQYF. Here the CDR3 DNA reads TGTGCCAGCAGTTTACTGACCGGGACAGGGACCACAAATACGCAGTATTTT.

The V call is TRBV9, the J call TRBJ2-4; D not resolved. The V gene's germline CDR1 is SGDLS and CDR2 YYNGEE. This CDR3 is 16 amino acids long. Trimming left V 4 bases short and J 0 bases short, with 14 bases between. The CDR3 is CASSPTLGLAKNIQYF. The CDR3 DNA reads TGTGCCAGCAGCCCCACTCTCGGCTTAGCCAAAAACATTCAGTACTTC.

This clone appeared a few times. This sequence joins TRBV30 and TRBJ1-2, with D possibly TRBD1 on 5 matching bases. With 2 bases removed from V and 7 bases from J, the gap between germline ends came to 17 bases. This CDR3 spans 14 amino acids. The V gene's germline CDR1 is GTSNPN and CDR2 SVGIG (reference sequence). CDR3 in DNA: TGTGCCTGGAGTCTGCCTTACGGGGCTGGTGGCTACACCTTC. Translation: CAWSLPYGAGGYTF.

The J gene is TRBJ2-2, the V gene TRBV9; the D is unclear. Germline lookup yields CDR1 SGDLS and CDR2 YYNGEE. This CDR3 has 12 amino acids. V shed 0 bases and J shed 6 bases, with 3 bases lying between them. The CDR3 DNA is TGTGCCAGCAGCGTAGCTCCCGGGGAGCTGTTTTTT. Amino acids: CASSVAPGELFF.

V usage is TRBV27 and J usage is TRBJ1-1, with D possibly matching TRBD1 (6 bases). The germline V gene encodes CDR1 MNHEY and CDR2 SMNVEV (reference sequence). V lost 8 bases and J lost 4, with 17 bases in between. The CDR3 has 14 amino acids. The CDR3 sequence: CASGLGGWGTEAFF. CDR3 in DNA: TGTGCCAGCGGACTAGGGGGTTGGGGCACTGAAGCTTTCTTT.

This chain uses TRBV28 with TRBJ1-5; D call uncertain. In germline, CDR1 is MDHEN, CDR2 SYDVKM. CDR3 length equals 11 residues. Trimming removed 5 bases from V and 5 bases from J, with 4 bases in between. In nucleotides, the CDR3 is TGTGCCAGCAGTCGATATCAGCCCCAGCATTTT. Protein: CASSRYQPQHF.

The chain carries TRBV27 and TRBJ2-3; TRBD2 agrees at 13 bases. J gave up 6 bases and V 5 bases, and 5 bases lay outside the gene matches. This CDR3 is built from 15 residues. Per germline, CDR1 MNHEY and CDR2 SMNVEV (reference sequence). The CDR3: CASSTSGGAADTQYF. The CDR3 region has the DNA TGTGCCAGCAGTACTAGCGGGGGGGCCGCCGATACGCAGTATTTT.

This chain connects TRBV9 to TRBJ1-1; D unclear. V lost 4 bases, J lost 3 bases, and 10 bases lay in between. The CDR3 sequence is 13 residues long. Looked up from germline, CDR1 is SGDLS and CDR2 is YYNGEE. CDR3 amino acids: CASSPRVDTEAFF. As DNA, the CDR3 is TGTGCCAGCAGCCCCCGTGTCGACACTGAAGCTTTCTTT.

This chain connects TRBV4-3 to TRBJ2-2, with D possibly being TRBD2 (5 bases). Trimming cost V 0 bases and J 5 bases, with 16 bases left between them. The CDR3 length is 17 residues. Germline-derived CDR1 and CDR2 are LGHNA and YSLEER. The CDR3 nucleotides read TGCGCCAGCAGCCAAGAAGTCGAGGGAAGTGAGACCGGGGAGCTGTTTTTT. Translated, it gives CASSQEVEGSETGELFF.

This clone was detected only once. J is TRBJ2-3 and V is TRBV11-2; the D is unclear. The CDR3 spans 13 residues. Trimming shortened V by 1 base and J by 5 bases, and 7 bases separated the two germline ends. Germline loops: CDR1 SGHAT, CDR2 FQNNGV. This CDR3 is CASSLVFQDTQYF. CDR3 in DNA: TGTGCCAGCAGCTTAGTCTTTCAAGATACGCAGTATTTT.

Written as DNA, the CDR3 is TGTGCCAGCAGTTTCGGGCGGGGGCTGTACGAGCAGTACTTC. Translating it yields CASSFGRGLYEQYF. The V and J genes are TRBV27 and TRBJ2-7; possibly TRBD2 for D (7 bases). The CDR3 is 14 residues long. V dropped 3 bases and J dropped 4 bases, with 13 bases sitting between them. The germline CDR1 and CDR2 sequences are MNHEY and SMNVEV (reference sequence).

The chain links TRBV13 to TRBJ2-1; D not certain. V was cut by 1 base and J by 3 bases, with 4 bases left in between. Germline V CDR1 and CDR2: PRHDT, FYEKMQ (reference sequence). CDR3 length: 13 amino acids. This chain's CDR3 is CASSLAYYNEQFF. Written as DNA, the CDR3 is TGTGCCAGCAGCTTAGCCTACTACAATGAGCAGTTCTTC.

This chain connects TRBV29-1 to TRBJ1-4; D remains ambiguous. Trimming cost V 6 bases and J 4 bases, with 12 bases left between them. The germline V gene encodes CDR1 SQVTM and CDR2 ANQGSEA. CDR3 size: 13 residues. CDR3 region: CSVMTDFNEKLFF. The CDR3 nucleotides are TGCAGCGTGATGACGGATTTTAATGAAAAACTGTTTTTT.

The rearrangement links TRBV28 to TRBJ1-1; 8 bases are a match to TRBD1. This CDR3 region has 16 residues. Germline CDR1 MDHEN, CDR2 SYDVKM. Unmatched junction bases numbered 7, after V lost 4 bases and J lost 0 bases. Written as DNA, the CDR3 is TGTGCCAGCAGTTCCATCAGGGGGCTGATGAACACTGAAGCTTTCTTT. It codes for CASSSIRGLMNTEAFF.

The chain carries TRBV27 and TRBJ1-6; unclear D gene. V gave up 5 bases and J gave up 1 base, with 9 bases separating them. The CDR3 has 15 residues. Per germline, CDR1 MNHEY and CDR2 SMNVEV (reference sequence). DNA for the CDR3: TGTGCCAGCAGTCTTTCGGCGTCCTATAATTCACCCCTCCACTTT. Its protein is CASSLSASYNSPLHF.

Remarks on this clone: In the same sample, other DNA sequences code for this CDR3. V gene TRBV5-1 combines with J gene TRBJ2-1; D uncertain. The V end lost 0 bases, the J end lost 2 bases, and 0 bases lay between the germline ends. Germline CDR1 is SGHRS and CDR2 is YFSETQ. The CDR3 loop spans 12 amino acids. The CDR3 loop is CASSLAYNEQFF. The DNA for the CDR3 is TGCGCCAGCAGCTTGGCCTACAATGAGCAGTTCTTC. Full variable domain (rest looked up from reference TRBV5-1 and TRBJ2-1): KAGVTQTPRYLIKTRGQQVTLSCSPISGHRSVSWYQQTPGQGLQFLFEYFSETQRNKGNFPGRFSGRQFSNSRSEMNVSTLELGDSALYLCASSLAYNEQFFGPGTRLTVL.

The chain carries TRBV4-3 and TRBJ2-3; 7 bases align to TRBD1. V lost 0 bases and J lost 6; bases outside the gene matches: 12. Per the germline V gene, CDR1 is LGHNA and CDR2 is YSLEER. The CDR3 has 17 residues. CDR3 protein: CASSQEPGGLLVDTQYF. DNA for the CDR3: TGCGCCAGCAGCCAAGAACCAGGGGGTCTTCTAGTGGATACGCAGTATTTT.

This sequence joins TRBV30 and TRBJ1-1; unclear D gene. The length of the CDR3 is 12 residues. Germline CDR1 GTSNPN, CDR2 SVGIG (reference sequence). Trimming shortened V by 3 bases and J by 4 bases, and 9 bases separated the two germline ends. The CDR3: CAWSHGSTEAFF. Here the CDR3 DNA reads TGTGCCTGGAGCCACGGGTCCACTGAAGCTTTCTTT.

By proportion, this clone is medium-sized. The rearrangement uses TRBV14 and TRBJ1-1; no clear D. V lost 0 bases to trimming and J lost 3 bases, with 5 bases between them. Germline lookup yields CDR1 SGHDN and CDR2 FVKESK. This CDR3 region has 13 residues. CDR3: CASSQDPDTEAFF. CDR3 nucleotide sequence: TGTGCCAGCAGCCAAGACCCGGACACTGAAGCTTTCTTT.

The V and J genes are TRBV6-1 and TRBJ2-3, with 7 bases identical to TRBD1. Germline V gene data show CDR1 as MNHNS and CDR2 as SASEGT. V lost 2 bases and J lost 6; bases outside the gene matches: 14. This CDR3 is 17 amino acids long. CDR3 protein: CASSEWGRGIFTDTQYF. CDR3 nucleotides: TGTGCCAGCAGTGAATGGGGCAGGGGGATATTCACCGATACGCAGTATTTT.

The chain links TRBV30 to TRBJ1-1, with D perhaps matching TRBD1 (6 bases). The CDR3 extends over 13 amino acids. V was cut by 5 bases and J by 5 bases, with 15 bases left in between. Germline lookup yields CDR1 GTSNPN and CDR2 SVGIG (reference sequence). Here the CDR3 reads CAWSLGGDTEAFF. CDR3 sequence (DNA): TGTGCCTGGTCTTTAGGGGGGGATACTGAAGCTTTCTTT.

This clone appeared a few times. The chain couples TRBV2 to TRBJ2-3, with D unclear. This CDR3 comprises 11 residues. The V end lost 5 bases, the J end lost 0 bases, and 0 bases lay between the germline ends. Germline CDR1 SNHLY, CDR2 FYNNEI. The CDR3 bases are TGTGCCAGCAGTAGCACAGATACGCAGTATTTT. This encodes CASSSTDTQYF. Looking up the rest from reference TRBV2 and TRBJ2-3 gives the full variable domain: EPEVTQTPSHQVTQMGQEVILRCVPISNHLYFYWYRQILGQKVEFLVSFYNNEISEKSEIFDDQFSVERPDGSNFTLKIRSTKLEDSAMYFCASSSTDTQYFGPGTRLTVL.

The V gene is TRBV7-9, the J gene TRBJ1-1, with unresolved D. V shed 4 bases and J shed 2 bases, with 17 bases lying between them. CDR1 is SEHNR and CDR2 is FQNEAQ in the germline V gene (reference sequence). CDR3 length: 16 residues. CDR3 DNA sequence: TGTGCCAGCAGCTCAGCCTCGGTCGCAGTCAACACTGAAGCTTTCTTT. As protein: CASSSASVAVNTEAFF.

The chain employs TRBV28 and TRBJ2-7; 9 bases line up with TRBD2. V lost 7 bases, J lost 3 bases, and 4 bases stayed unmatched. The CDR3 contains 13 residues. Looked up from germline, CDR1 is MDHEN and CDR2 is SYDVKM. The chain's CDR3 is CASNLAGHYEQYV. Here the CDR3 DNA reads TGTGCCAGCAACCTAGCGGGGCACTACGAGCAGTACGTC.

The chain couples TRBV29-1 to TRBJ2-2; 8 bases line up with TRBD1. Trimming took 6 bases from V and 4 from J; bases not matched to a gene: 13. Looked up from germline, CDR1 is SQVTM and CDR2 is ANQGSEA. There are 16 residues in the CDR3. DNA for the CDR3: TGCAGCGTCCAAGGGTCCCGGGACAGGTCCACCGGGGAGCTGTTTTTT. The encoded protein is CSVQGSRDRSTGELFF.

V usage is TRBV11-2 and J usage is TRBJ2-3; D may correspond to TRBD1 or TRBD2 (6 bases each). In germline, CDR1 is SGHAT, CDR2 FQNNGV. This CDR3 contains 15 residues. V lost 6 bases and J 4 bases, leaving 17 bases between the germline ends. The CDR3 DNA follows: TGTGCCAGCAGTGGGGGGCCTTCGGGGTCAGATACGCAGTATTTT. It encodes CASSGGPSGSDTQYF.

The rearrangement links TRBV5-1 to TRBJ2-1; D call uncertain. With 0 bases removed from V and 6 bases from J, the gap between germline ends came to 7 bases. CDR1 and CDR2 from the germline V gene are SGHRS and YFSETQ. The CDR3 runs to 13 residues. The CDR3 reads CASSLDEANEQFF. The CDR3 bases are TGCGCCAGCAGCTTGGATGAGGCCAATGAGCAGTTCTTC.